Following are 29 T cell receptor beta chains from one sample sequenced in a study of cytomegalovirus exposure and HLA in healthy donors. PCR employed 60 Vbeta and 13 Jbeta primers. The protocol was immunoSEQ multiplex PCR, while the TCRdb copy is restricted to in-frame clones and leaves out a portion. The data contain approximately 59,000 clones, 70% to 80% of them singletons. Source material: PBMCs. These receptors were obtained from a girl aged 5 to 17 in good health and CMV-seropositive.

V usage is TRBV7-2 and J usage is TRBJ1-1; no reliable D call. V was pared by 2 bases and J by 0 bases, with 4 bases between. The germline V gene encodes CDR1 SGHTA and CDR2 FQGNSA. The CDR3 has 13 amino acids. The CDR3 loop reads CASSLIVNTEAFF. The CDR3 bases are TGTGCCAGCAGCTTAATAGTGAACACTGAAGCTTTCTTT.

The chain has TRBV6-5 and TRBJ2-1; 8 bases line up with TRBD2. Germline CDR1 reads MNHEY; CDR2 reads SVGAGI. The V and J ends lost 5 bases and 4 bases, in that order; junction bases with no gene match: 4. This CDR3 has 14 amino acids. CDR3 nucleotides: TGTGCCAGCAGTCAACTAGCGGATTACAATGAGCAGTTCTTC. The encoded protein is CASSQLADYNEQFF.

This chain's CDR3 is CASSATGVLSGANVLTF. DNA of the CDR3: TGTGCCAGCAGCGCTACAGGGGTCCTCTCTGGGGCCAACGTCCTGACTTTC. The rearrangement links TRBV7-8 to TRBJ2-6, with 7 positions matching TRBD1. CDR3 length: 17 residues. Looked up from germline, CDR1 is SGHVS and CDR2 is FQNEAQ. V trimming: 5 bases; J trimming: 0 bases; junction bases outside the gene matches: 7.

This clone was seen a few times. The chain links TRBV30 to TRBJ1-4, with TRBD1 as a possible D gene (6 bases). The germline V gene encodes CDR1 GTSNPN and CDR2 SVGIG (reference sequence). With 0 bases removed from V and 14 bases from J, the gap between germline ends came to 19 bases. The CDR3 sequence is 14 residues long. This CDR3 is CAWSVGHRVRDLFF. The DNA for the CDR3 is TGTGCCTGGAGTGTAGGGCACAGGGTAAGGGATCTGTTTTTT.

This clone was counted between two and nine times. This rearrangement joins TRBV5-1 to TRBJ2-3; D not certain. V lost 4 bases and J 0 bases, leaving 12 bases between the germline ends. CDR3 length: 15 residues. The V gene's germline CDR1 is SGHRS and CDR2 YFSETQ. CDR3 loop: CASSPGRSSTDTQYF. Written as DNA, the CDR3 is TGCGCCAGCAGCCCGGGTAGGAGTAGCACAGATACGCAGTATTTT.

This chain connects TRBV19 to TRBJ1-6; 8 nucleotides match TRBD1. Looked up from germline, CDR1 is LNHDA and CDR2 is SQIVND (reference sequence). The ends lost 4 bases at V and 0 bases at J; junction bases unmatched: 2. This CDR3 has 16 amino acids. Written as DNA, the CDR3 is TGTGCCAGTAGTAGCGGGACAGGCTCCTATAATTCACCCCTCCACTTT. This codes for CASSSGTGSYNSPLHF.

The genes are TRBV5-6 and TRBJ2-7, with a weak D call TRBD1 (6 bases). This CDR3 has 13 amino acids. The ends were cut back, 6 bases at V and 2 bases at J, with 12 bases in the middle. Germline assignment: CDR1 SGHDT and CDR2 YYEEEE. The DNA for the CDR3 is TGTGCCAGCACCCAGGGGCCTACCTACGAGCAGTACTTC. It specifies CASTQGPTYEQYF.

J is TRBJ2-3 and V is TRBV4-1; a weak D match, TRBD1 (7 bases). The V end was cut by 3 bases, the J end by 6 bases, with 16 bases between. CDR3 length: 15 residues. The germline gives CDR1 MGHRA, CDR2 YSYEKL. This CDR3 reads CASSHAGGWDDTQYF. The CDR3 DNA reads as TGCGCCAGCAGCCACGCAGGGGGGTGGGATGATACGCAGTATTTT.

The chain carries TRBV18 and TRBJ2-3; the D is unclear. Germline V gene sequence: CDR1 KGHSH, CDR2 LQKENI. The CDR3 covers 11 residues. V lost 6 bases and J 3 bases, leaving 4 bases between the germline ends. This CDR3 reads CASSPTDTQYF. CDR3 nucleotides: TGTGCCAGCTCTCCGACAGATACGCAGTATTTT.

In this sample, this clone turned up a few times. The rearrangement links TRBV28 to TRBJ2-7; 7 nucleotides align to TRBD1. This CDR3 is built from 15 residues. Germline CDR1 is MDHEN and CDR2 is SYDVKM. The V and J ends lost 10 bases and 2 bases, in that order; junction bases with no gene match: 14. CDR3 bases: TGTGCCACCCCTCTAACCCGACAGGGCCCCTACGAGCAGTACTTC. Translated, it gives CATPLTRQGPYEQYF.

This clone was seen only a few times. The gene calls are TRBV7-9 and TRBJ2-7; D is uncertain. The CDR3 runs to 13 residues. V shed 1 base and J shed 3 bases, with 7 bases lying between them. Germline CDR1 is SEHNR and CDR2 is FQNEAQ (reference sequence). CDR3 amino acids: CASSLGARYEQYF. The DNA for the CDR3 is TGTGCCAGCAGCTTAGGGGCCCGCTACGAGCAGTACTTC.

The rearrangement uses TRBV6-5 and TRBJ1-5; weak D call: TRBD1 (5 bases). In germline, CDR1 is MNHEY, CDR2 SVGAGI. Trimming took off 7 bases at V and 2 bases at J, with 12 bases between the two ends. The CDR3 sequence is 14 residues long. CDR3 sequence (DNA): TGTGCCAGCAAGGAGGGGTTCGGCAATCAGCCCCAGCATTTT. Its translation is CASKEGFGNQPQHF.

This clone came up a few times. The rearrangement links TRBV28 to TRBJ1-1, with D tentatively TRBD1 (6 bases). The germline V gene encodes CDR1 MDHEN and CDR2 SYDVKM. The CDR3 has 15 amino acids. Trimming stripped 5 bases from V and 5 bases from J, with 18 bases between. The CDR3 DNA is TGTGCCAGCAGTCCCCGGGGCCAGGGGAGAACTGAAGCTTTCTTT. Protein product: CASSPRGQGRTEAFF.

The chain combines TRBV5-1 with TRBJ1-2; D gene unclear. The germline CDR1 and CDR2 sequences are SGHRS and YFSETQ. CDR3 length equals 14 residues. V lost 4 bases and J 4 bases, leaving 14 bases between the germline ends. The CDR3 region has the DNA TGCGCCAGCAGCCCGCAGGCGAACGCCTATGGCTACACCTTC. Residues: CASSPQANAYGYTF.

This clone appeared once. J is TRBJ1-2 and V is TRBV20-1; D unresolved. Germline V gives CDR1 DFQATT, CDR2 SNEGSKA (reference sequence). The V end was cut by 1 base, the J end by 8 bases, with 8 bases between. The length of the CDR3 is 11 residues. The CDR3 DNA reads as TGCAGTGCTAGAGGCCCGAGGGGCTACACCTTC. Translated: CSARGPRGYTF.

This clone has just one count. V gene TRBV25-1 combines with J gene TRBJ2-1, with TRBD2 matching over 9 bases. CDR3 length: 15 amino acids. J lost 2 bases, V lost 8 bases, and 7 bases had no gene match. The germline CDR1 and CDR2 sequences are MGHDK and SYGVNS. The CDR3 reads CASSRTSATYNEQFF. The CDR3 bases are TGTGCCAGCTCTCGGACTAGCGCGACCTACAATGAGCAGTTCTTC. The full variable domain, rest sourced from reference TRBV25-1 and TRBJ2-1, is EADIYQTPRYLVIGTGKKITLECSQTMGHDKMYWYQQDPGMELHLIHYSYGVNSTEKGDLSSESTVSRIRTEHFPLTLESARPSHTSQYLCASSRTSATYNEQFFGPGTRLTVL.

This rearrangement joins TRBV4-1 to TRBJ1-1; 7 nucleotides line up with TRBD1. The J segment lost 0 bases and the V segment lost 2 bases, leaving 9 bases of the junction unmatched. Germline V lookup: CDR1 MGHRA, CDR2 YSYEKL. This CDR3 is 17 amino acids long. The CDR3 spells CASSQLSRDSLNTEAFF. CDR3 nucleotide sequence: TGCGCCAGCAGCCAATTATCCCGGGACAGTTTGAACACTGAAGCTTTCTTT.

The chain employs TRBV5-1 and TRBJ1-4, with D perhaps matching TRBD1 (5 bases). This CDR3 is 14 amino acids long. The germline V and J ends were trimmed by 4 bases and 7 bases, with 14 bases remaining between them. Germline V gene sequence: CDR1 SGHRS, CDR2 YFSETQ. The CDR3 bases are TGCGCCAGCAGCCCGGCGGGGACGGGTGAAAAACTGTTTTTT. Translation gives CASSPAGTGEKLFF. The whole variable domain, filled in from reference TRBV5-1 and TRBJ1-4, reads KAGVTQTPRYLIKTRGQQVTLSCSPISGHRSVSWYQQTPGQGLQFLFEYFSETQRNKGNFPGRFSGRQFSNSRSEMNVSTLELGDSALYLCASSPAGTGEKLFFGSGTQLSVL.

This clone was found a few times. The V gene is TRBV6-5, the J gene TRBJ2-2, with D possibly matching TRBD1 (5 bases). The CDR3 is made up of 12 amino acids. The germline CDR1 and CDR2 sequences are MNHEY and SVGAGI. V gave up 5 bases and J gave up 9 bases, with 10 bases separating them. CDR3 nucleotide sequence: TGTGCCAGCAGTATAGACAGCCGGGAGCTGTTTTTT. It yields the protein CASSIDSRELFF.

This chain links TRBV5-4 with TRBJ2-3, with 9 bases fitting TRBD2. CDR1 is SGHNT and CDR2 is YYREEE in the germline V gene (reference sequence). This CDR3 region has 16 residues. With V trimmed by 4 bases and J by 4 bases, 10 bases remained unmatched. The CDR3 bases are TGTGCCAGCAGCCCCAGACTAGCGGCTGTTCCAGATACGCAGTATTTT. It codes for CASSPRLAAVPDTQYF.

The rearrangement uses TRBV7-2 and TRBJ2-4, with 13 bases that match TRBD2. This CDR3 is built from 16 residues. The germline gives CDR1 SGHTA, CDR2 FQGNSA. The trim removed 4 bases at V and 6 bases at J, leaving 6 bases unmatched. The CDR3 sequence is CASSYDGTSGVNIQYF. In nucleotides, the CDR3 is TGTGCCAGCAGCTACGACGGGACTAGCGGGGTAAACATTCAGTACTTC.

This clone was detected only a few times. This chain uses TRBV4-1 with TRBJ2-2, with TRBD2 matching over 9 bases. CDR1 is MGHRA, CDR2 YSYEKL, per germline. The CDR3 has 17 residues. With 2 bases clipped from V and 7 bases from J, the junction kept 11 bases outside the gene matches. The CDR3: CASSQQAGGLKGGELFF. Here the CDR3 DNA reads TGCGCCAGCAGCCAACAAGCGGGGGGCTTGAAGGGCGGGGAGCTGTTTTTT.

This clone appeared once. The chain recombines TRBV6-5 with TRBJ2-3, with D hard to call. Germline CDR1 reads MNHEY; CDR2 reads SVGAGI. Trimming removed 5 bases at V and 2 bases at J, with 14 bases between. This CDR3 comprises 15 residues. The CDR3 sequence: CASSLQFSFTDTQYF. The CDR3 DNA reads as TGTGCCAGCAGTCTACAGTTCTCCTTCACAGATACGCAGTATTTT.

This clone was counted a single time. The chain uses TRBV7-9 and TRBJ2-7, with D perhaps TRBD2 (6 bases). Per the germline V gene, CDR1 is SEHNR and CDR2 is FQNEAQ (reference sequence). Trimming removed 5 bases at V and 4 bases at J, with 15 bases between. The CDR3 has 14 amino acids. The CDR3 reads CASSRKGGGYEQYF. CDR3 sequence (DNA): TGTGCCAGCAGCCGAAAGGGTGGGGGGTACGAGCAGTACTTC.

The gene calls are TRBV19 and TRBJ2-7, with 8 bases that match TRBD2. V was clipped by 1 base and J by 5 bases; unmatched bases: 1. Germline-derived CDR1 and CDR2 are LNHDA and SQIVND (reference sequence). CDR3 size: 13 residues. This chain's CDR3 is CASSIAGGNEQYF. CDR3 coding DNA: TGTGCCAGTAGTATAGCGGGAGGGAACGAGCAGTACTTC.

This chain joins TRBV28 and TRBJ2-1, with TRBD2 matching 9 bases. CDR1 is MDHEN and CDR2 is SYDVKM in the germline V gene. V lost 5 bases, J lost 0 bases, and 5 bases stayed unmatched. The CDR3 loop spans 16 amino acids. CDR3 region: CASSNSGSRSYNEQFF. CDR3 DNA sequence: TGTGCCAGCAGTAATAGCGGGAGCCGCTCCTACAATGAGCAGTTCTTC.

V is TRBV28 and J is TRBJ2-7; 10 nucleotides line up with TRBD1. Germline trimming cut 0 bases from V and 4 bases from J; bases unmatched to any gene: 9. CDR1 is MDHEN, CDR2 SYDVKM, per germline. This CDR3 spans 17 amino acids. CDR3 protein: CASSLWRKWTGGYEQYF. The CDR3 nucleotides are TGTGCCAGCAGTTTATGGAGGAAGTGGACAGGGGGGTACGAGCAGTACTTC.

This clone was observed a single time. This rearrangement joins TRBV10-3 to TRBJ2-1; D not resolved. Between the trimmed V and J ends, which lost 0 bases and 7 bases, there was a span of 10 bases. The CDR3 spans 14 residues. CDR1 is ENHRY, CDR2 SYGVKD, per germline. Written as DNA, the CDR3 is TGTGCCATCAGTGAGTCGGAGCTATGGAATGAGCAGTTCTTC. Its translation: CAISESELWNEQFF.

The chain couples TRBV29-1 to TRBJ2-1; a weak D match, TRBD2 (6 bases). Germline CDR1 reads SQVTM; CDR2 reads ANQGSEA. This CDR3 has 17 residues. V was pared by 1 base and J by 2 bases, with 18 bases between. The CDR3 region is CSVEAYVGREAYNEQFF. In DNA form, the CDR3 reads TGCAGCGTTGAAGCGTATGTGGGCAGGGAGGCCTACAATGAGCAGTTCTTC.